These 30 T cell receptor beta chains came from one sample sequenced in a study of T cells in tuberculosis. Assay used: immunoSEQ multiplex PCR; TCRdb lists only in-frame clones, some missing. The sample shows 35,000 to 55,000 clones, roughly 95% of them seen only once. Material for sequencing was PBMCs. Receptors originate from a donor between 10 and 35 years old with latent tuberculosis or without tuberculosis infection.

The chain is built from TRBV5-4 and TRBJ1-4; D is unresolved. V was trimmed by 0 bases and J by 0 bases, leaving 6 bases between them. CDR1 and CDR2 (germline): SGHNT, YYREEE (reference sequence). The CDR3 is made up of 15 amino acids. CDR3 amino acids: CASSLGASTNEKLFF. The CDR3 bases are TGTGCCAGCAGCTTGGGGGCCTCAACTAATGAAAAACTGTTTTTT.

The V call is TRBV19, the J call TRBJ2-1; 9 nucleotides match TRBD2. V lost 1 base and J lost 7; bases outside the gene matches: 14. CDR1 and CDR2 (germline): LNHDA, SQIVND (reference sequence). The CDR3 has 18 residues. CDR3 amino acids: CASSIGGGLVAGANEQFF. CDR3 DNA: TGTGCCAGTAGTATAGGGGGAGGGTTAGTAGCGGGAGCTAATGAGCAGTTCTTC.

The rearrangement links TRBV19 to TRBJ2-6; tentatively, D is TRBD2 (6 bases). Germline V gives CDR1 LNHDA, CDR2 SQIVND (reference sequence). The CDR3 is made up of 15 amino acids. Trimming took off 6 bases at V and 2 bases at J, with 11 bases between the two ends. CDR3 bases: TGTGCCAGTAGCATCGGGGGAACTGGGGCCAACGTCCTGACTTTC. Amino acid sequence: CASSIGGTGANVLTF.

This rearrangement joins TRBV5-8 to TRBJ2-2, with D tentatively TRBD2 (6 bases). V was cut by 5 bases and J by 5 bases, with 13 bases left in between. Germline CDR1 and CDR2: SGHTS and YDEGEE. The CDR3 is 14 residues long. CDR3 DNA sequence: TGTGCCAGCAGGCGGAGGGCCTTAACCGGGGAGCTGTTTTTT. Amino acid sequence: CASRRRALTGELFF.

The chain couples TRBV5-1 to TRBJ2-5; 8 bases are shared with TRBD1. This CDR3 contains 15 residues. V lost 4 bases and J lost 5; bases outside the gene matches: 10. CDR1 SGHRS and CDR2 YFSETQ come from the germline V gene. The CDR3 loop reads CASSPRAGGWETQYF. Written as DNA, the CDR3 is TGCGCCAGCAGCCCTCGGGCAGGGGGCTGGGAGACCCAGTACTTC.

This clone was counted once. CDR3 region: CAGSGTGIYEQFF. In DNA form, the CDR3 reads TGTGCCGGCTCCGGGACAGGGATTTATGAGCAGTTCTTC. The gene calls are TRBV6-5 and TRBJ2-1, with 9 bases fitting TRBD1. V trimming: 11 bases; J trimming: 8 bases; junction bases outside the gene matches: 10. CDR3 length: 13 amino acids. Per germline, CDR1 MNHEY and CDR2 SVGAGI.

The chain is built from TRBV27 and TRBJ2-2, with D uncertain. V lost 1 base and J lost 3, with 9 bases in between. CDR1 MNHEY and CDR2 SMNVEV come from the germline V gene (reference sequence). The CDR3 sequence is 15 residues long. CDR3 nucleotides: TGTGCCAGCAGTTTATTTGCGGAATACACCGGGGAGCTGTTTTTT. It yields the protein CASSLFAEYTGELFF.

This chain uses TRBV5-6 with TRBJ2-5, with TRBD2 as a possible D gene (5 bases). Trimming cost V 2 bases and J 5 bases, with 13 bases left between them. CDR1 and CDR2 from the germline V gene are SGHDT and YYEEEE. The CDR3 contains 14 residues. In DNA, the CDR3 is TGTGCCAGCAGCTTTGAGGGTCAGGAGGAGACCCAGTACTTC. Translating gives CASSFEGQEETQYF.

This clone showed up just once. The chain joins TRBV6-6 to TRBJ1-5; 7 bases are a match to TRBD1. Unmatched junction bases numbered 5, after V lost 6 bases and J lost 6 bases. The CDR3 sequence is 13 residues long. Germline assignment: CDR1 MNHNY and CDR2 SVGAGI (reference sequence). The CDR3 loop reads CASRATGRQPQHF. The CDR3 DNA reads TGTGCCAGCAGGGCGACAGGGCGTCAGCCCCAGCATTTT.

The chain carries TRBV4-2 and TRBJ2-3; the D gene is possibly TRBD2 (6 bases). Trimming removed 2 bases from V and 7 bases from J, with 19 bases in between. The CDR3 has 16 residues. Germline loops: CDR1 LGHNA, CDR2 YNFKEQ. Here the CDR3 DNA reads TGTGCCAGCAGCCAATCCTACGGGAGTGGTTCGAATACGCAGTATTTT. Amino acids: CASSQSYGSGSNTQYF.

V and J are TRBV2 and TRBJ1-1, with a tentative D call TRBD1 (5 bases). CDR3 size: 16 residues. In germline, CDR1 is SNHLY, CDR2 FYNNEI. V shed 3 bases and J shed 0 bases, with 14 bases lying between them. CDR3 sequence reads: CASSEAIGAMNTEAFF. The CDR3 nucleotides read TGTGCCAGCAGTGAGGCAATAGGGGCCATGAACACTGAAGCTTTCTTT.

This rearrangement joins TRBV19 to TRBJ1-5, with D uncertain. CDR1 and CDR2 (germline): LNHDA, SQIVND (reference sequence). The CDR3 length is 13 residues. V gave up 7 bases and J gave up 0 bases, with 7 bases separating them. The CDR3 sequence: CASTGYSNQPQHF. The CDR3, as DNA: TGTGCCAGTACAGGATATAGCAATCAGCCCCAGCATTTT.

V usage is TRBV27 and J usage is TRBJ1-1; unclear D gene. The germline V gene encodes CDR1 MNHEY and CDR2 SMNVEV (reference sequence). The CDR3 runs to 13 residues. Trimming pared 2 bases from V and 1 base from J, leaving 5 bases between. CDR3 protein: CASSLARNTEAFF. The CDR3 DNA reads TGTGCCAGCAGTTTAGCCAGGAACACTGAAGCTTTCTTT.

The chain uses TRBV19 and TRBJ1-1; 9 bases fit TRBD1. Germline loops: CDR1 LNHDA, CDR2 SQIVND (reference sequence). Trimming took 10 bases from V and 4 from J; bases not matched to a gene: 4. This CDR3 contains 12 residues. CDR3 region: CATTQGATEAFF. The CDR3 region has the DNA TGTGCCACGACACAGGGGGCCACTGAAGCTTTCTTT.

This chain uses TRBV28 with TRBJ2-3, with 9 bases identical to TRBD1. With V trimmed by 2 bases and J by 0 bases, 6 bases remained unmatched. Germline V gene lookup returns CDR1 MDHEN and CDR2 SYDVKM. This CDR3 contains 17 residues. The CDR3, as DNA: TGTGCCAGCAGTTTAAGGGACAGGGATTCTAGCACAGATACGCAGTATTTT. Its protein is CASSLRDRDSSTDTQYF.

The chain employs TRBV7-9 and TRBJ2-7; the match to TRBD2 covers 12 bases. This CDR3 is 18 amino acids long. With V trimmed by 5 bases and J by 0 bases, 11 bases remained unmatched. In germline, CDR1 is SEHNR, CDR2 FQNEAQ (reference sequence). This CDR3 is CASSIRIRLAGDSYEQYF. CDR3 coding DNA: TGTGCCAGCAGCATAAGGATTAGACTAGCGGGAGACTCCTACGAGCAGTACTTC.

J is TRBJ2-7 and V is TRBV30; TRBD2 is a possible D gene (5 bases). Trimming took 3 bases from V and 0 from J, leaving 9 bases between them. There are 13 residues in the CDR3. The V gene's germline CDR1 is GTSNPN and CDR2 SVGIG (reference sequence). The CDR3: CAWRRGPSYEQYF. CDR3 bases: TGTGCCTGGAGGCGAGGGCCCTCCTACGAGCAGTACTTC.

The chain has TRBV9 and TRBJ2-5; D is unclear. This CDR3 has 17 residues. Germline CDR1 SGDLS, CDR2 YYNGEE. Trimming left V 0 bases short and J 0 bases short, with 15 bases between. This CDR3 reads CASSVALTPANQETQYF. The CDR3 DNA reads as TGTGCCAGCAGCGTAGCCCTGACGCCAGCGAACCAAGAGACCCAGTACTTC.

The genes are TRBV27 and TRBJ2-7; D is perhaps TRBD2 (6 bases). V lost 7 bases to trimming and J lost 2 bases, with 12 bases between them. Germline lookup yields CDR1 MNHEY and CDR2 SMNVEV (reference sequence). The CDR3 has 13 amino acids. The CDR3, as DNA: TGTGCCAGCAAGAGGCTAGCGCCCTACGAGCAGTACTTC. Translation gives CASKRLAPYEQYF.

V and J are TRBV7-2 and TRBJ2-1; 9 bases match TRBD2. The CDR3 has 16 residues. V dropped 2 bases and J dropped 2; count of bases not matched to a gene: 4. Germline CDR1 SGHTA, CDR2 FQGNSA. The CDR3 is CASSLTRGRAYNEQFF. The DNA for the CDR3 is TGTGCCAGCAGCTTAACCCGCGGGAGGGCCTACAATGAGCAGTTCTTC.

The rearrangement links TRBV5-8 to TRBJ1-2; a possible D gene is TRBD1 (6 bases). CDR1 and CDR2 from the germline V gene are SGHTS and YDEGEE. This CDR3 has 13 amino acids. Trimming took off 3 bases at V and 4 bases at J, with 10 bases between the two ends. The CDR3 here is CASSWQGSYGYTF. CDR3 sequence (DNA): TGTGCCAGCAGCTGGCAGGGGAGCTATGGCTACACCTTC.

The rearrangement links TRBV25-1 to TRBJ1-4; possible D gene TRBD1, 6 bases. This CDR3 region has 14 residues. Trimming took 4 bases from V and 8 from J, leaving 14 bases between them. The germline V gene encodes CDR1 MGHDK and CDR2 SYGVNS. CDR3 sequence (DNA): TGTGCCAGCAGTGTCGGACAGAGGAGGGAAAAACTGTTTTTT. It translates to CASSVGQRREKLFF.

J is TRBJ1-2 and V is TRBV19, with D possibly TRBD1 on 5 matching bases. The CDR3 spans 14 residues. Germline lookup yields CDR1 LNHDA and CDR2 SQIVND (reference sequence). Trimming stripped 4 bases from V and 6 bases from J, with 15 bases between. CDR3 coding DNA: TGTGCCAGTAGTACCCCCGGGGACTCAGATGGCTACACCTTC. Protein product: CASSTPGDSDGYTF.

This clone came up once. The CDR3 DNA reads TGTGCCAGCAGCCAAGCCCTAGCGGGGTACGATACGCAGTATTTT. It encodes CASSQALAGYDTQYF. V usage is TRBV4-2 and J usage is TRBJ2-3; 9 positions match TRBD2. Germline CDR1 is LGHNA and CDR2 is YNFKEQ. Losses at the gene ends were 1 base for V and 6 bases for J; bases not matched to a gene: 5. CDR3 length: 15 residues.

This rearrangement joins TRBV10-3 to TRBJ2-7, with D tentatively TRBD1 (5 bases). Germline lookup yields CDR1 ENHRY and CDR2 SYGVKD. CDR3 length equals 17 residues. Trimming cost V 6 bases and J 3 bases, with 24 bases left between them. CDR3 loop: CAISKGAGSQKNYEQYF. CDR3 coding DNA: TGTGCCATCAGCAAAGGGGCTGGAAGTCAGAAGAACTACGAGCAGTACTTC.

The genes are TRBV15 and TRBJ2-3; TRBD1 aligns across 9 bases. Losses at the gene ends were 5 bases for V and 0 bases for J; bases not matched to a gene: 3. The germline gives CDR1 LNHNV, CDR2 YYDKDF (reference sequence). The CDR3 is made up of 15 amino acids. The CDR3: CATSPGTGSTDTQYF. CDR3 in DNA: TGTGCCACCAGCCCCGGGACAGGGAGCACAGATACGCAGTATTTT.

The table lists this clone with a few counts. The J gene is TRBJ2-3, the V gene TRBV5-1, with 8 bases aligning to TRBD2. Germline trimming cut 4 bases from V and 2 bases from J; bases unmatched to any gene: 3. This CDR3 has 14 amino acids. Per the germline V gene, CDR1 is SGHRS and CDR2 is YFSETQ. CDR3 residues: CASSPGGDTDTQYF. The DNA for the CDR3 is TGCGCCAGCAGCCCCGGGGGGGACACAGATACGCAGTATTTT.

J is TRBJ2-3 and V is TRBV5-6, with TRBD2 matching over 16 bases. This CDR3 comprises 16 residues. Germline V gene sequence: CDR1 SGHDT, CDR2 YYEEEE. The trim removed 4 bases at V and 6 bases at J, leaving 5 bases unmatched. The CDR3 here is CASSLGLAGGLDTQYF. The CDR3 bases are TGTGCCAGCAGCCTGGGACTAGCGGGGGGGCTTGATACGCAGTATTTT. Looking up the rest from reference TRBV5-6 and TRBJ2-3 gives the full variable domain: DAGVTQSPTHLIKTRGQQVTLRCSPKSGHDTVSWYQQALGQGPQFIFQYYEEEERQRGNFPDRFSGHQFPNYSSELNVNALLLGDSALYLCASSLGLAGGLDTQYFGPGTRLTVL.

This CDR3 is CASTPQGAGELFF. CDR3 DNA sequence: TGTGCCAGTACCCCACAGGGGGCCGGGGAGCTGTTTTTT. The chain couples TRBV19 to TRBJ2-2, with 8 bases aligning to TRBD1. The CDR3 runs 13 residues. Germline V lookup: CDR1 LNHDA, CDR2 SQIVND (reference sequence). V was clipped by 7 bases and J by 6 bases; unmatched bases: 4.

The chain has TRBV30 and TRBJ2-7, with TRBD2 as a possible D gene (6 bases). Germline V gene lookup returns CDR1 GTSNPN and CDR2 SVGIG (reference sequence). The V end lost 2 bases, the J end lost 6 bases, and 14 bases lay between the germline ends. The CDR3 runs to 13 residues. The chain's CDR3 is CAWSIGTGGEQYF. DNA for the CDR3: TGTGCCTGGAGTATCGGGACCGGGGGCGAGCAGTACTTC.